The 27 T cell receptor beta chains below were found in one sample sequenced in a study of regulatory T cells in long-lasting Graves disease (dated by TCRdb to about 2021). Read against the paper, the sample's time point label means: persistent/refractory GD, antithyroid drugs over 5 years with positive TRAb. For both TCR sequencing and RNA sequencing, RNA was extracted from PBMCs using TRIzol. The library was obtained by multiplex PCR. These reads were obtained on an Illumina HiSeq 4000. To build TCR beta libraries, CDR3 regions were amplified by Arm-PCR using iRepertoire HTBI primers. The raw public data were reprocessed by TCRdb itself: fastp quality trimming at Q25, MiXCR clonotype calling, in-frame beta chains only. Entries that share a CDR3 protein sequence are merged under the most common genes and DNA. Across this sample there are about 460,000 distinct CDR3 sequences, with about 20% seen only once. In total, the top ten clones hold around 13% of the sample.

This sample comprised peripheral blood mononuclear cells (PBMCs), obtained when the disease was refractory, from a patient treated with antithyroid drugs. The receptors derive from a female donor with Graves disease.

In this sample, this clonotype turned up a few times. The rearrangement uses TRBV10-3 and TRBJ2-5; D is perhaps TRBD2 (7 bases). The V gene lost 5 bases and the J gene lost 4 bases, with 14 bases spanning the gap. This CDR3 contains 14 residues. From germline, CDR1 is ENHRY and CDR2 SYGVKD. CDR3 bases: TGTGCCATCAGTTCAGGGGAGGGTCGAGAGACCCAGTACTTC. Translating it yields CAISSGEGRETQYF.

The chain is built from TRBV3-1 and TRBJ1-5, with a possible D match to TRBD1 (6 bases). V shed 0 bases and J shed 7 bases, with 10 bases lying between them. The CDR3 length is 14 residues. Germline V gene data show CDR1 as LGHDT and CDR2 as YNNKEL (reference sequence). The CDR3 DNA reads TGTGCCAGCAGCCAAGAAACAGGGAAACAGCCCCAGCATTTT. Its translation is CASSQETGKQPQHF.

This clonotype was found many times. In DNA, the CDR3 is TGTGCCAGCAGCTCCAATGGTGGGGATGGCTACACCTTC. Its translation: CASSSNGGDGYTF. The rearrangement joins TRBV7-9 to TRBJ1-2; D unresolved. CDR3 size: 13 residues. Germline V gene lookup returns CDR1 SEHNR and CDR2 FQNEAQ (reference sequence). The V gene lost 4 bases and the J gene lost 6 bases, with 12 bases spanning the gap.

This clonotype was counted between two and nine times. The chain employs TRBV9 and TRBJ2-7, with TRBD2 as a possible D gene (6 bases). The CDR3 totals 13 residues. CDR1 is SGDLS, CDR2 YYNGEE, per germline. Trimming cost V 3 bases and J 3 bases, with 10 bases left between them. The CDR3 sequence: CASSGGLDYEQYF. Written as DNA, the CDR3 is TGTGCCAGCAGCGGGGGACTGGACTACGAGCAGTACTTC.

This chain joins TRBV19 and TRBJ2-6; D is unclear. CDR1 LNHDA and CDR2 SQIVND come from the germline V gene (reference sequence). The CDR3 loop spans 18 amino acids. Trimming left V 6 bases short and J 0 bases short, with 18 bases between. CDR3 nucleotides: TGTGCCAGTAGCCTCGGGTGGGTATCCAGCTCTGGGGCCAACGTCCTGACTTTC. Amino acids: CASSLGWVSSSGANVLTF.

This clonotype has at least ten counts. The chain employs TRBV28 and TRBJ2-6; the D is unclear. The CDR3 has 16 residues. V lost 3 bases and J 0 bases, leaving 9 bases between the germline ends. From germline, CDR1 is MDHEN and CDR2 SYDVKM. The CDR3 DNA is TGTGCCAGCAGTTTGCTTTGGGGCTCTGGGGCCAACGTCCTGACTTTC. The encoded protein is CASSLLWGSGANVLTF.

CDR3 coding DNA: TGTGCCTGGAGAGCCCCCCCGCCGTCACCTAATTATGAAAAACTGTTTTTT. This gives the protein CAWRAPPPSPNYEKLFF. V gene TRBV30 combines with J gene TRBJ1-4; D is unresolved. The CDR3 length is 17 residues. The ends were cut back, 3 bases at V and 6 bases at J, with 23 bases in the middle. The germline gives CDR1 GTSNPN, CDR2 SVGIG (reference sequence).

This clonotype has a handful of counts. This chain uses TRBV12-3 or TRBV12-4 with TRBJ2-3; no definite D call. The CDR3 contains 13 residues. With 4 bases removed from V and 5 bases from J, the gap between germline ends came to 10 bases. The CDR3 sequence: CASSSGTRDTQYF. The CDR3 DNA reads as TGTGCCAGCAGTTCGGGCACACGAGATACGCAGTATTTT.

In its sample, this clonotype was seen many times. The chain is built from TRBV5-1 and TRBJ1-4, with D hard to call. The germline CDR1 and CDR2 sequences are SGHRS and YFSETQ. This CDR3 contains 16 residues. Deletions cut 5 bases from V and 2 bases from J, with 16 bases between. The CDR3 here is CASRVGPGPTNEKLFF. CDR3 DNA sequence: TGCGCCAGCAGGGTAGGGCCCGGACCCACTAATGAAAAACTGTTTTTT.

This clonotype was observed a handful of times. V gene TRBV7-8 combines with J gene TRBJ1-4; D is perhaps TRBD1 (6 bases). CDR1 and CDR2 (germline): SGHVS, FQNEAQ. The CDR3 totals 15 residues. Trimming pared 5 bases from V and 3 bases from J, leaving 13 bases between. The CDR3 coding sequence is TGTGCCAGCAGCCCAGAAGGGGGACCTAATGAAAAACTGTTTTTT. Translation gives CASSPEGGPNEKLFF.

The table lists this clonotype with a few counts. A much larger clone differs by one base, so this may be a read error. The chain employs TRBV6-1 and TRBJ2-7; 10 bases fit TRBD2. Germline V gives CDR1 MNHNS, CDR2 SASEGT. CDR3 length: 14 residues. In nucleotides, the CDR3 is TGTGCCACCACCTCCGGGACTAGCGCCGCCGAGCAGTGCTTC. Translation gives CATTSGTSAAEQCF.

The chain carries TRBV9 and TRBJ2-7, with 7 bases that match TRBD2. The CDR3 extends over 15 amino acids. V dropped 0 bases and J dropped 7; count of bases not matched to a gene: 10. Germline CDR1 is SGDLS and CDR2 is YYNGEE. CDR3 nucleotides: TGTGCCAGCAGCGTAGGGCTAGCGGAGATAGAGGAGCAGTACTTC. This encodes CASSVGLAEIEEQYF.

This clonotype came up a few times. This chain connects TRBV5-1 to TRBJ2-7; D not resolved. This CDR3 is built from 14 residues. Germline CDR1 reads SGHRS; CDR2 reads YFSETQ. The ends were cut back, 4 bases at V and 7 bases at J, with 18 bases in the middle. CDR3 in DNA: TGCGCCAGCAGCGACGACATAAGGGTAAGGGAGCAGTACTTC. This encodes CASSDDIRVREQYF.

The chain joins TRBV12-5 to TRBJ2-2; 12 nucleotides agree with TRBD2. CDR1 and CDR2 from the germline V gene are LGHNT and FRNRAP. Trimming removed 7 bases from V and 5 bases from J; junction bases left unmatched: 11. CDR3 length: 17 amino acids. CDR3 loop: CASADRLAGVETGELFF. Here the CDR3 DNA reads TGTGCTAGTGCCGATCGACTAGCGGGAGTCGAAACCGGGGAGCTGTTTTTT.

To note about this clonotype: A read error is the likely source, as a far larger clone sits one nucleotide away. The CDR3 sequence is CASSFQGTEAVF. DNA for the CDR3: TGTGCCAGCAGTTTCCAGGGGACTGAAGCTGTCTTT. The gene calls are TRBV6-2 or TRBV6-3 and TRBJ1-1; the D gene is possibly TRBD1 (6 bases). This CDR3 is 12 amino acids long. In germline, CDR1 is MNHEY, CDR2 SVGEGT.

The table lists this clonotype with a few counts. The chain is built from TRBV18 and TRBJ1-1; 7 positions match TRBD1. V gave up 6 bases and J gave up 3 bases; unmatched junction bases: 7. Germline V gene sequence: CDR1 KGHSH, CDR2 LQKENI. The CDR3 totals 14 residues. In nucleotides, the CDR3 is TGTGCCAGCTCTCTTGACAGGGTAGACACTGAAGCTTTCTTT. As protein: CASSLDRVDTEAFF.

V gene TRBV3-1 combines with J gene TRBJ1-1, with a possible D match to TRBD1 (5 bases). The V end lost 3 bases, the J end lost 3 bases, and 14 bases lay between the germline ends. The germline gives CDR1 LGHDT, CDR2 YNNKEL (reference sequence). The CDR3 extends over 15 amino acids. The CDR3 region has the DNA TGTGCCAGCAGCCATGAGATTGACAGATACACTGAAGCTTTCTTT. Its protein product is CASSHEIDRYTEAFF.

This clonotype has just a few counts. The J gene is TRBJ1-2, the V gene TRBV20-1; D is unclear. Between the trimmed V and J ends, which lost 1 base and 0 bases, there was a span of 6 bases. Germline assignment: CDR1 DFQATT and CDR2 SNEGSKA (reference sequence). The CDR3 consists of 13 residues. The CDR3 protein is CSARVSTNYGYTF. The DNA of the CDR3 is TGCAGTGCTAGAGTTTCAACTAACTATGGCTACACCTTC.

The chain is built from TRBV20-1 and TRBJ2-3; D is possibly TRBD1 (5 bases). Trimming removed 3 bases from V and 2 bases from J, with 6 bases in between. The germline V gene has CDR1 DFQATT and CDR2 SNEGSKA (reference sequence). The CDR3 has 12 amino acids. The CDR3 DNA reads TGCAGTGCTAGGGACAACACAGATACGCAGTATTTT. As protein: CSARDNTDTQYF.

This clonotype appeared many times. The CDR3 is CAWSSPGLLTNEKLFF. CDR3 in DNA: TGTGCCTGGAGTTCCCCCGGCTTACTGACTAATGAAAAACTGTTTTTT. The V and J genes are TRBV30 and TRBJ1-4; D gene ambiguous. CDR1 GTSNPN and CDR2 SVGIG come from the germline V gene (reference sequence). Between the trimmed V and J ends, which lost 2 bases and 2 bases, there was a span of 15 bases. The CDR3 contains 16 residues. Combining the CDR3 with reference TRBV30 and TRBJ1-4 gives the whole variable domain SQTIHQWPATLVQPVGSPLSLECTVEGTSNPNLYWYRQAAGRGLQLLFYSVGIGQISSEVPQNLSASRPQDRQFILSSKKLLLSDSGFYLCAWSSPGLLTNEKLFFGSGTQLSVL.

Concerning this clonotype: Given a much more abundant clone one base away, this may be a read error. The V call is TRBV15, the J call TRBJ1-1; possible D gene TRBD1, 5 bases. The germline gives CDR1 LNHNV, CDR2 YYDKDF (reference sequence). The CDR3 extends over 13 amino acids. The CDR3 protein is CATSEGLFTGAFF. The CDR3 DNA sequence: TGTGCCACCAGCGAGGGGCTCTTCACTGGAGCTTTCTTT.

The chain couples TRBV30 to TRBJ2-7, with 10 bases lining up with TRBD1. The V segment lost 3 bases and the J segment 4 bases; nucleotides outside the gene matches: 3. This CDR3 is built from 13 residues. From germline, CDR1 is GTSNPN and CDR2 SVGIG (reference sequence). The chain's CDR3 is CAWRRTGGYEQYF. CDR3 nucleotides: TGTGCCTGGAGACGGACAGGGGGGTACGAGCAGTACTTC.

This clonotype was recorded at least ten times. This rearrangement joins TRBV2 to TRBJ2-2, with D tentatively TRBD1 (5 bases). Germline-derived CDR1 and CDR2 are SNHLY and FYNNEI. Deletions cut 6 bases from V and 6 bases from J, with 11 bases between. The CDR3 is made up of 13 amino acids. CDR3 coding DNA: TGTGCCAGCAGCATGCAGGGCCCCGGGGAGCTGTTTTTT. Its translation: CASSMQGPGELFF.

The CDR3 loop is CASSRLDTGEQFF. The CDR3 region has the DNA TGTGCCAGCAGTCGACTGGACACCGGAGAGCAGTTCTTC. The chain recombines TRBV27 with TRBJ2-1; D perhaps matches TRBD1 (5 bases). CDR3 length: 13 amino acids. CDR1 is MNHEY, CDR2 SMNVEV, per germline (reference sequence). The V and J ends lost 5 bases and 10 bases respectively, with 15 bases between them.

The chain recombines TRBV19 with TRBJ1-6; 10 bases map to TRBD1. CDR1 and CDR2 from the germline V gene are LNHDA and SQIVND (reference sequence). V shed 7 bases, J shed 11 bases, and the junction held 2 bases outside the gene matches. The CDR3 runs to 12 residues. The CDR3 loop reads CASTGTGAPLHF. In nucleotides, the CDR3 is TGTGCCAGTACCGGGACAGGGGCACCCCTCCACTTT.

This clonotype was picked up many times. This chain links TRBV12-3 or TRBV12-4 with TRBJ2-7; D possibly corresponds to TRBD1 (6 bases). The V end was cut by 6 bases, the J end by 0 bases, with 15 bases between. The CDR3 sequence is 15 residues long. The CDR3 DNA follows: TGTGCCAGCAGCCCCATTACGGACAGCTCCTACGAGCAGTACTTC. Its translation: CASSPITDSSYEQYF.

Ten or more counts support this clonotype. The V call is TRBV28, the J call TRBJ2-7, with 8 bases that match TRBD1. Germline V gives CDR1 MDHEN, CDR2 SYDVKM. With V trimmed by 6 bases and J by 2 bases, 3 bases remained unmatched. The CDR3 loop spans 13 amino acids. CDR3 DNA sequence: TGTGCCAGCAGGGGACAGGACCCCTACGAGCAGTACTTC. Translating gives CASRGQDPYEQYF.